The source of this T cell receptor (beta chain) is a study of cytomegalovirus exposure and HLA in healthy donors. Broader study findings: Reported findings show TCR beta sequences accurately forecast HLA-A and HLA-B alleles in most subjects.

The V and J ends lost 1 base and 0 bases respectively, with 10 bases between them. The CDR3 spans 16 residues. Germline CDR1 reads SGHTA; CDR2 reads FQGTGA. In the PCR, 60 Vbeta and 13 Jbeta primers were used. Data came from immunoSEQ multiplex PCR; TCRdb stores just in-frame clones and leaves some out. The table lists about 180,000 clones, about four fifths of them singletons, with under 0.6% in the top ten. This clone was detected once. Its antigen is still unknown. Donors were nominally healthy when sampled, though unrecorded immune exposures were likely. The genes are TRBV7-3 and TRBJ2-1, with D tentatively TRBD2 (6 bases). Sequenced sample: PBMCs. The TCR sequence derives from a woman in her 50s in good health and CMV-seronegative. The CDR3 sequence is CASSLIGSGSYNEQFF. The CDR3 nucleotides read TGTGCCAGCAGCTTAATTGGTAGCGGCTCCTACAATGAGCAGTTCTTC.